This record concerns one T cell receptor beta chain sequence. The table lists this clonotype with many counts. The specificity of this receptor is unknown. No base-level quality is on record; no much larger clone is a single base apart. The CDR3 holds 15 amino acids from the cysteine to the phenylalanine. This entry keeps only the CDR3 DNA: 45 bases, framed from base 1. V was cut back by 2 bases and J by 0 bases, leaving a gap of 8 bases between them. The sample originates from a study of T cells in Graves' hyperthyroidism and ophthalmopathy (dated by TCRdb to between 2018 and 2021). Background for the entire study: Peripheral blood samples were taken at the time of initial diagnosis, prior to any treatment. For training and testing, the 100 or so patients in the discovery cohort were randomly divided in a 7:3 ratio. Prospective prediction of ophthalmopathy was tested in an independent validation cohort consisting of 18 to 20 hyperthyroidism patients and around 16 patients who later progressed to ophthalmopathy. To identify TCR V-J signatures that set the groups apart, the researchers used a discovery cohort of about a hundred patients, made up of around 42 with Graves' ophthalmopathy and 55 to 65 with stable Graves' hyperthyroidism. The study also compared thyroid tissue and blood T-cell repertoires from 5 to 7 Graves' hyperthyroidism patients. After blood sampling, hyperthyroidism patients were treated with methimazole at a starting dose of 30 mg daily, and ophthalmopathy patients were treated with high-dose intravenous methylprednisolone. According to the paper, TCR Vbeta CDR3 sequencing was carried out on 135 peripheral blood samples, which came from more than 40 ophthalmopathy, around 74 hyperthyroidism and approximately 17 progressor patients.

The TCR beta CDR3 regions were amplified from the RNA transcripts. For the first round of RT-PCR on the TCR CDR3, the HTBI primer set was used together with the Qiagen OneStep RT-PCR kit. Libraries were constructed in a second round of multiplex PCR, after which size selection and purification were carried out. Paired-end sequencing of the libraries was performed with 100 bp reads on an Illumina HiSeq2000. Per the original workflow: SOAPnuke was used to process the raw data, with reads discarded if the reads contained adapters or uncalled bases, had a mean Phred below 15, or lacked an exact constant-primer or identifier match. High-quality paired reads were merged using COPE v1.2.5, and each unique nucleotide sequence was defined as a clonotype. MiTCR v1.1 was used to align clonotypes to the IMGT TRBV, TRBD and TRBJ reference segments. Analysis was restricted to V-J combinations with a frequency above 0.0001, which covered just over 98% of repertoires. The TCS score was defined as F50 (clonal expansion) divided by E x V (chaos), with BLOSUM62-based TCRdist calculated between CDR3 peptides within each V-J. Welch's t-statistics and random forest reduced roughly 530 V-J features to roughly 13, which were used in a naive Bayes classifier (R e1071). TCRdb reran the public reads through fastp at Q25 and MiXCR, keeping productive beta chains. For every CDR3 protein sequence, its rows merge into one entry that carries the most common genes and DNA. The authors' filters were not applied to this entry. Recorded for this sample are 560,000 or so distinct CDR3 sequences; 15% to 20% of them occurred a single time. Over 45% of the sample is held by the ten biggest clonotypes.

What the authors observed across the whole study: Blood samples also contained most of the expanded thyroid clonotypes (frequency above 0.001), which suggests that blood repertoires may reflect thyroid immune responses. During validation, the model predicted progression to ophthalmopathy a median of approximately 6.5 months ahead of onset, with roughly 65% sensitivity and roughly 72% specificity. In cross-validation, a model built on a 13 V-J signature told ophthalmopathy apart from stable hyperthyroidism with under 90% sensitivity and roughly 81% specificity, and in testing the same model reached 80%/75%. No statistical method was used to fix the sample size in advance, and group allocation was not hidden from the investigators.

Ophthalmopathy patients had moderately to severely active disease, Clinical Activity Score of at least 3, NOSPECS grade of at least 4, and duration under 3 months. Any patient with an uncontrolled infection, another autoimmune disease, pregnancy or lactation was excluded. Diagnoses were established on the basis of clinical symptoms, serum thyroxine and TRAb, thyroid ultrasound, and orbital computed tomography. Ficoll-Paque density gradient centrifugation was used to isolate PBMCs from around 10 ml of fresh peripheral blood. Total RNA was extracted with Trizol reagent, and quality was checked on an Agilent 2100 Bioanalyzer.

This sequence originates from a man aged 35 to 55 with Graves' ophthalmopathy. The sequencing sample was made of blood. The chain joins TRBV12-3 or TRBV12-4 to TRBJ1-5, with the identity of the D gene unclear. The CDR3 protein sequence reads: CASSLSAYSNQPQHF. The sequenced DNA is TGTGCCAGCAGTTTATCTGCTTATAGCAATCAGCCCCAGCATTTT.